Listed below are T cell receptor beta chains from one sample, sequenced in a study of blood T cell repertoires in COVID-19. Using immunoSEQ multiplex PCR, the repertoire was profiled, and TCRdb retains in-frame clones only, with some absent. The sample has under 250,000 clones; around 85% are singletons. The sequenced sample was peripheral blood. The source of these receptors is a man between 60 and 75 years old with acute or convalescent COVID-19. Each CDR3 is given without its conserved first and last residue. The order of the fields is J gene, clone size, V gene, CDR3 protein. The size of a clone is reported for some rows only, either as once, few or many, or as a class for expanded clones.

J gene: TRBJ2-7; clone size: NA; V gene: TRBV7-2; CDR3 protein: ASSLVLSREQY
J gene: TRBJ2-1; clone size: NA; V gene: TRBV29-1; CDR3 protein: SVHFWTSGDYNEQF
J gene: TRBJ2-1; clone size: once; V gene: TRBV29-1; CDR3 protein: SAMTGYNEQF
J gene: TRBJ2-1; clone size: NA; V gene: TRBV27; CDR3 protein: ASSLGGLPTDEQF
J gene: TRBJ2-1; clone size: NA; V gene: TRBV5-1; CDR3 protein: ASSLARQQSSYNEQF
J gene: TRBJ1-2; clone size: NA; V gene: TRBV29-1; CDR3 protein: SVATGDSEGYT
J gene: TRBJ1-5; clone size: NA; V gene: TRBV5-1; CDR3 protein: ASYRARGHQPQH
J gene: TRBJ1-3; clone size: NA; V gene: TRBV5-4; CDR3 protein: ASSQDRSSGNTIY
J gene: TRBJ2-7; clone size: NA; V gene: TRBV27; CDR3 protein: ASSSLGQLTYEQY
J gene: TRBJ1-5; clone size: NA; V gene: TRBV19; CDR3 protein: ASSITGGSNQPQH
J gene: TRBJ2-5; clone size: once; V gene: TRBV5-4; CDR3 protein: ASSRPGGAETQY
J gene: TRBJ1-3; clone size: NA; V gene: TRBV18; CDR3 protein: ASSSTGTTGHSGNTIY
J gene: TRBJ2-1; clone size: NA; V gene: TRBV2; CDR3 protein: ASSEGAGGIYEQF
J gene: TRBJ1-4; clone size: NA; V gene: TRBV4-2; CDR3 protein: ASSQVPGQGNEKLF
J gene: TRBJ1-1; clone size: NA; V gene: TRBV9; CDR3 protein: ASSVSGENTEAF
J gene: TRBJ2-3; clone size: NA; V gene: TRBV5-1; CDR3 protein: ASSASDVDTQY
J gene: TRBJ2-1; clone size: once; V gene: TRBV6-2/TRBV6-3; CDR3 protein: ASSSPSGSLGNEQF
J gene: TRBJ1-2; clone size: NA; V gene: TRBV11-1; CDR3 protein: ASSLGASYGYT
J gene: TRBJ1-4; clone size: NA; V gene: TRBV7-2; CDR3 protein: ASSLDPGTGKEKLF
J gene: TRBJ1-4; clone size: NA; V gene: TRBV6-6; CDR3 protein: ASSYSAGTGDEKLF
J gene: TRBJ2-2; clone size: few; V gene: TRBV6-5; CDR3 protein: ASSDSNPPWGELF
J gene: TRBJ1-5; clone size: NA; V gene: TRBV5-8; CDR3 protein: ASSGAGGARYQPQH
J gene: TRBJ2-7; clone size: NA; V gene: TRBV11-3; CDR3 protein: ASSPGTGGDHYEQY
J gene: TRBJ1-2; clone size: NA; V gene: TRBV7-2; CDR3 protein: ASSLATGNYGYT
J gene: TRBJ1-1; clone size: NA; V gene: TRBV6-5; CDR3 protein: ASSHYRDRENTEAF
J gene: TRBJ2-3; clone size: NA; V gene: TRBV11-2; CDR3 protein: ASSPQGLARPDTQY
J gene: TRBJ1-1; clone size: NA; V gene: TRBV6-4; CDR3 protein: ASSEGRNTEAF
J gene: TRBJ1-5; clone size: NA; V gene: TRBV30; CDR3 protein: AWRPGGRDQPQH
J gene: TRBJ2-1; clone size: NA; V gene: TRBV27; CDR3 protein: ASRTLTSGRNEQF
J gene: TRBJ1-1; clone size: once; V gene: TRBV19; CDR3 protein: ASSLQGARTEAF
J gene: TRBJ2-4; clone size: NA; V gene: TRBV5-1; CDR3 protein: ASSRTGTEKNIQY
J gene: TRBJ1-5; clone size: NA; V gene: TRBV7-8; CDR3 protein: ASTISSNQPQH
J gene: TRBJ2-1; clone size: NA; V gene: TRBV28; CDR3 protein: ASSFSGTYNEQF
J gene: TRBJ1-1; clone size: NA; V gene: TRBV30; CDR3 protein: AWSPRQGGMNTEAF
J gene: TRBJ1-2; clone size: NA; V gene: TRBV27; CDR3 protein: ASRTTSEGGYT
J gene: TRBJ1-1; clone size: NA; V gene: TRBV6-4; CDR3 protein: ASSEAGVGKPEAF
J gene: TRBJ2-5; clone size: NA; V gene: TRBV5-1; CDR3 protein: ASNGRGGSTFQETQY
J gene: TRBJ2-2; clone size: NA; V gene: TRBV19; CDR3 protein: ASRQGGNTGELF
J gene: TRBJ2-3; clone size: few; V gene: TRBV5-1; CDR3 protein: ASSLVGSSTDTQY
J gene: TRBJ2-2; clone size: NA; V gene: TRBV14; CDR3 protein: ASSQGSGAVGELF
J gene: TRBJ2-4; clone size: NA; V gene: TRBV30; CDR3 protein: AWSAGENIQY
J gene: TRBJ1-1; clone size: NA; V gene: TRBV19; CDR3 protein: ASSSSQGGTEAF
J gene: TRBJ1-5; clone size: NA; V gene: TRBV18; CDR3 protein: ASSREYNQPQH
J gene: TRBJ2-7; clone size: NA; V gene: TRBV11-2; CDR3 protein: ASSHRDTAYEQY
J gene: TRBJ2-3; clone size: NA; V gene: TRBV3-1/TRBV3-2; CDR3 protein: ASSQLTGGTDTQY
J gene: TRBJ2-7; clone size: NA; V gene: TRBV28; CDR3 protein: AINPPSGRFSEQY
J gene: TRBJ2-2; clone size: NA; V gene: TRBV24-1; CDR3 protein: ATSGQGIAGELF
J gene: TRBJ2-5; clone size: NA; V gene: TRBV11-3; CDR3 protein: ASSLDLEETQY
J gene: TRBJ1-4; clone size: NA; V gene: TRBV28; CDR3 protein: ASKTGIRGEKLF
J gene: TRBJ2-1; clone size: NA; V gene: TRBV4-2; CDR3 protein: ASSQSGQREAVEQF
J gene: TRBJ2-2; clone size: NA; V gene: TRBV7-7; CDR3 protein: ASSLVGGITGELF
J gene: TRBJ1-1; clone size: NA; V gene: TRBV7-3; CDR3 protein: ASSLTGDTEAF
J gene: TRBJ2-7; clone size: NA; V gene: TRBV4-1; CDR3 protein: ASSQDTRTSRTYEQY
J gene: TRBJ1-1; clone size: NA; V gene: TRBV7-2; CDR3 protein: ASSPARHEMNTEAF
J gene: TRBJ1-5; clone size: NA; V gene: TRBV30; CDR3 protein: AWSVRAGGGNQPQH